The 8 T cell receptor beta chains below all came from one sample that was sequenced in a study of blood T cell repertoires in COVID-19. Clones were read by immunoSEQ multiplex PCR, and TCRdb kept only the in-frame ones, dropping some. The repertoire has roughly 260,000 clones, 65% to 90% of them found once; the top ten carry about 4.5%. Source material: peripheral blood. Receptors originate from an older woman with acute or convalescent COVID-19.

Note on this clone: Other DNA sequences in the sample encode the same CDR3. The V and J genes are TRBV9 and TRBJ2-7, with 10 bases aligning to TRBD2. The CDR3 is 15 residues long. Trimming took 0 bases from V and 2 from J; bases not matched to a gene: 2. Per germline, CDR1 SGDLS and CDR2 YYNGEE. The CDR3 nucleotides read TGTGCCAGCAGCGTAGGGCTAGCGGGGGCCTACGAGCAGTACTTC. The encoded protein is CASSVGLAGAYEQYF.

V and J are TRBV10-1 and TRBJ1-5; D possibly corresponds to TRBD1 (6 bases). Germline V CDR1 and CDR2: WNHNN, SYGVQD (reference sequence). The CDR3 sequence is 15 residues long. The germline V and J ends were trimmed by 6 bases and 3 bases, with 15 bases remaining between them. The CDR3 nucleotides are TGCGCCAGCAGGGGGGCGGGGGCCAACAATCAGCCCCAGCATTTT. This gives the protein CASRGAGANNQPQHF.

CDR3 in amino acids: CASSLLWAGEQPQHF. For the CDR3, the DNA is TGTGCCAGCAGTTTACTTTGGGCAGGGGAACAGCCCCAGCATTTT. J is TRBJ1-5 and V is TRBV27, with D tentatively TRBD1 (6 bases). Trimming took 2 bases from V and 7 from J, leaving 15 bases between them. CDR3 length: 15 amino acids. Germline CDR1 is MNHEY and CDR2 is SMNVEV (reference sequence).

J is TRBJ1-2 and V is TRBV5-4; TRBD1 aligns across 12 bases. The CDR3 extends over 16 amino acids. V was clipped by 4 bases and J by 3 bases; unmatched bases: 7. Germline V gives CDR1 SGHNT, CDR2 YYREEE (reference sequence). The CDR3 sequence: CASSGDRGREDYGYTF. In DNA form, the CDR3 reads TGTGCCAGCAGCGGGGACAGGGGGCGCGAAGACTATGGCTACACCTTC.

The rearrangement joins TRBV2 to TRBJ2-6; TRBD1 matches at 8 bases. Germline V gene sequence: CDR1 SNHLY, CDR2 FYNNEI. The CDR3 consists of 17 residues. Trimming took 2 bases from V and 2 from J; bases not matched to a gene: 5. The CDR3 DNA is TGTGCCAGCAGTGAACAGGGGGCTTTACCTGGGGCCAACGTCCTGACTTTC. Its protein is CASSEQGALPGANVLTF.

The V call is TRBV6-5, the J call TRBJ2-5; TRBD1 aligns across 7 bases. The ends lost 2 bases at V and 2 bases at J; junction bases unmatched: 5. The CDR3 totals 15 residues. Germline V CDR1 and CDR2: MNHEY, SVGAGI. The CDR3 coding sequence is TGTGCCAGCAGTTACGTGGGGACAGCTCAAGAGACCCAGTACTTC. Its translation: CASSYVGTAQETQYF.

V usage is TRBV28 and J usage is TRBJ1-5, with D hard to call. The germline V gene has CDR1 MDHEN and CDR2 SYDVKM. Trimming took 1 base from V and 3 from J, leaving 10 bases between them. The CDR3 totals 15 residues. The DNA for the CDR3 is TGTGCCAGCAGTTTATCCACTCCATACAATCAGCCCCAGCATTTT. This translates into CASSLSTPYNQPQHF.

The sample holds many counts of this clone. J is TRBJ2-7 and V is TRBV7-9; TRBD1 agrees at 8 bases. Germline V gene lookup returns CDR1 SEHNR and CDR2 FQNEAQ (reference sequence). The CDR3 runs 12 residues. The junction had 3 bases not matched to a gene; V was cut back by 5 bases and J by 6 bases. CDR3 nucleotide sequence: TGTGCCAGCAGCGGACAGGGTTTCGAGCAGTACTTC. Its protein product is CASSGQGFEQYF.